The clone carrying this T cell receptor beta chain was seen a handful of times. Its target is not known. This entry is derived from a study of T cells in Graves' hyperthyroidism and ophthalmopathy. Findings and limits, study-wide: Blood also held most thyroid clonotypes expanded beyond 0.001.

RNA transcripts yielded amplified TCR beta CDR3 regions. The TCR CDR3 was amplified in a first-round RT-PCR using the HTBI primer set. TCRdb redid the calling of the multiplex PCR reads with MiXCR, one entry per CDR3 protein. Here the sample spans under 700,000 distinct CDR3 sequences, approximately 44% being singletons. Diagnostic assessment was based on clinical symptoms, serum thyroxine and TRAb, thyroid ultrasound and orbital computed tomography. This TCR was sampled from a woman in her late teens or twenties with Graves' hyperthyroidism. The sample taken for sequencing was peripheral blood or thyroid tissue (not recorded which).

The CDR3 nucleotides are TGTGCCACCAGTGATGACACAGATACGCAGTATTTT. Protein: CATSDDTDTQYF. The chain uses TRBV24-1 and TRBJ2-3; no clear D gene. Germline-derived CDR1 and CDR2 are KGHDR and SFDVKD. Trimming took off 3 bases at V and 2 bases at J, with 2 bases between the two ends. CDR3 length: 12 amino acids.